This T cell receptor beta chain was profiled in a study of identical twins. Template switching introduced a universal primer site, and the cDNA bore unique molecular identifiers. TCRdb called the 5' RACE reads again in MiXCR, with one record for every CDR3 protein. Here the sample spans approximately 470,000 distinct CDR3 sequences, 14% being singletons. The CDR3 runs 16 residues. CDR1 is SGHTA and CDR2 is FQGTGA in the germline V gene. J gave up 0 bases and V 3 bases, and 3 bases lay outside the gene matches. These sequences were also reported in another study, on yellow fever vaccine responses in identical twins.

The origin of this receptor is a woman aged 18-30 years in good health. V usage is TRBV7-3 and J usage is TRBJ2-2; 8 bases align to TRBD2. The sequenced sample was CD4+ T cells sorted from blood. CDR3 region: CASSFGGGANTGELFF. DNA for the CDR3: TGTGCCAGCAGCTTCGGGGGGGGCGCGAACACCGGGGAGCTGTTTTTT. The whole variable domain, remainder taken from reference TRBV7-3 and TRBJ2-2, is GAGVSQTPSNKVTEKGKYVELRCDPISGHTALYWYRQSLGQGPEFLIYFQGTGAADDSGLPNDRFFAVRPEGSVSTLKIQRTERGDSAVYLCASSFGGGANTGELFFGEGSRLTVL.